This TCR beta chain was retrieved from a study of T cell responses to AZD1222 COVID-19 vaccine. Using immunoSEQ multiplex PCR, the repertoire was profiled, and TCRdb retains in-frame clones only, with some absent. Of 80,000 or so clones listed, about 82% are singletons. As concerns this clone: The antigen is undetermined.

The CDR3 extends over 16 amino acids. Looked up from germline, CDR1 is LNHDA and CDR2 is SQIVND (reference sequence). V lost 6 bases, J lost 5 bases, and 20 bases lay in between. Study outcomes and limitations: Two doses of AZD1222 preceded a rise in Spike-specific TCR breadth and depth. Researchers took repertoire samples only after the peak T cell response had come. The donor group comprised mostly white British people and more females; the analysis possibly underestimated clonal diversity.

The chain links TRBV19 to TRBJ1-5, with D perhaps TRBD1 (6 bases). Here the sequenced sample was peripheral blood, taken on day 0 of AZD1222 vaccination. The clonotype comes from an adult in good health. In DNA, the CDR3 is TGTGCCAGTAGCCTTACCGGGACATTTAGGGATCAGCCCCAGCATTTT. This codes for CASSLTGTFRDQPQHF.